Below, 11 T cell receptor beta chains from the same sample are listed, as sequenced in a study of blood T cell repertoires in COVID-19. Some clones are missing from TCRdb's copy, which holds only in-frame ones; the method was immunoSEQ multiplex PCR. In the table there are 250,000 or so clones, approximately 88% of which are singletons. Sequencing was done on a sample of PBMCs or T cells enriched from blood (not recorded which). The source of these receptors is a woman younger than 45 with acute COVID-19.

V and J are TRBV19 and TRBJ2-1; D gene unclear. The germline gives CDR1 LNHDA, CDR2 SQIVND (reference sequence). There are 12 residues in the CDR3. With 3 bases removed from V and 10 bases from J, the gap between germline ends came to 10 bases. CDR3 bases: TGTGCCAGTAGTATGAGGCAGAGCGAGCAGTTCTTC. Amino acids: CASSMRQSEQFF.

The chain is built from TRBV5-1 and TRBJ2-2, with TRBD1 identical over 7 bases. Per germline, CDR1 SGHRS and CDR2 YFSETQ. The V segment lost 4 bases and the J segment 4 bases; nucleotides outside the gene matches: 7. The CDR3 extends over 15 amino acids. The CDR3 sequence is CASSTGQLLTGELFF. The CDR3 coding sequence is TGCGCCAGCAGCACGGGACAGCTTCTCACCGGGGAGCTGTTTTTT.

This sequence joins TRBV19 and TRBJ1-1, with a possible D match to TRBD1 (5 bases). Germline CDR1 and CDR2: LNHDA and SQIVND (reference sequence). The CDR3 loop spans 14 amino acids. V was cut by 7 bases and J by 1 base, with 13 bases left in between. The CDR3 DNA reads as TGTGCCAGTATCTGGCAGGGTAAGAACACTGAAGCTTTCTTT. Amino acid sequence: CASIWQGKNTEAFF.

The CDR3 spells CATSGQGTFPNTEAFF. In DNA, the CDR3 is TGTGCCACCTCCGGACAGGGGACTTTCCCGAACACTGAAGCTTTCTTT. V gene TRBV15 combines with J gene TRBJ1-1; 9 bases agree with TRBD1. Looked up from germline, CDR1 is LNHNV and CDR2 is YYDKDF (reference sequence). The CDR3 runs 16 residues. The trim removed 8 bases at V and 1 base at J, leaving 11 bases unmatched. Using reference TRBV15 and TRBJ1-1 for the parts outside the CDR3, the full variable domain is DAMVIQNPRYQVTQFGKPVTLSCSQTLNHNVMYWYQQKSSQAPKLLFHYYDKDFNNEADTPDNFQSRRPNTSFCFLDIRSPGLGDTAMYLCATSGQGTFPNTEAFFGQGTRLTVV.

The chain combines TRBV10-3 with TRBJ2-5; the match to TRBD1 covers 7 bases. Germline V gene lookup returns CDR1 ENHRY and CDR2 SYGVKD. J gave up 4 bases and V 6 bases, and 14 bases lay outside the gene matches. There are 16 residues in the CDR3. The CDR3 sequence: CAISQIVETGPETQYF. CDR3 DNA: TGTGCCATCAGCCAAATCGTAGAGACAGGGCCAGAGACCCAGTACTTC.

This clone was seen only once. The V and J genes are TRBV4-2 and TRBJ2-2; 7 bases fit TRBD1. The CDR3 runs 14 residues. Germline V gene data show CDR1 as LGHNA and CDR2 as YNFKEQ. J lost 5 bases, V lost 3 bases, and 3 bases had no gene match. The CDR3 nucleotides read TGTGCCAGCAGCCAGGGACAGCTGACCGGGGAGCTGTTTTTT. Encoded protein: CASSQGQLTGELFF.

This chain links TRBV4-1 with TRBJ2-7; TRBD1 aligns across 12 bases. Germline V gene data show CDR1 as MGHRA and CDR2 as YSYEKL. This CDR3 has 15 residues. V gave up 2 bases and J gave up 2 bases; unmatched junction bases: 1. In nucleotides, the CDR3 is TGCGCCAGCAGCCAAAGGGACAGGGGGCCCTACGAGCAGTACTTC. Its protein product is CASSQRDRGPYEQYF.

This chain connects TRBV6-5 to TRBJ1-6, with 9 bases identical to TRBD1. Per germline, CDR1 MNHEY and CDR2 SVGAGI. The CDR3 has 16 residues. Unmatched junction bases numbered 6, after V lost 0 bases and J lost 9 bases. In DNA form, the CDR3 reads TGTGCCAGCAGTTACTCGAGGACAGGGGTCCGTTCACCCCTCCACTTT. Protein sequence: CASSYSRTGVRSPLHF.

CDR3 DNA sequence: TGTGCCAGTAGGCTTCAAGGGGGAGCGCAGTACTTC. It specifies CASRLQGGAQYF. The V call is TRBV19, the J call TRBJ2-7; TRBD1 might be the D (6 bases). V was trimmed by 6 bases and J by 9 bases, leaving 15 bases between them. Germline loops: CDR1 LNHDA, CDR2 SQIVND (reference sequence). This CDR3 is built from 12 residues.

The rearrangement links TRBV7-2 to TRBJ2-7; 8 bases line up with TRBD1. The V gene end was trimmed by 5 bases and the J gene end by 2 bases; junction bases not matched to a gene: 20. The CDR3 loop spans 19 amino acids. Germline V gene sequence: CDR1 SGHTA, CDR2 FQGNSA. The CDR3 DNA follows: TGTGCCAGCAGCCCCCCGGGGCAGGGGGCCCTTCACGAAGCCTACGAGCAGTACTTC. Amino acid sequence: CASSPPGQGALHEAYEQYF.

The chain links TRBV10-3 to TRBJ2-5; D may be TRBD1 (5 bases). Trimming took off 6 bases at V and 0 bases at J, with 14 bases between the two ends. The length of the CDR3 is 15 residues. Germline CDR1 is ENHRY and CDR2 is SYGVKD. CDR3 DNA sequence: TGTGCCATCAGGGAACAGGCCTCTTACCAAGAGACCCAGTACTTC. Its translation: CAIREQASYQETQYF.